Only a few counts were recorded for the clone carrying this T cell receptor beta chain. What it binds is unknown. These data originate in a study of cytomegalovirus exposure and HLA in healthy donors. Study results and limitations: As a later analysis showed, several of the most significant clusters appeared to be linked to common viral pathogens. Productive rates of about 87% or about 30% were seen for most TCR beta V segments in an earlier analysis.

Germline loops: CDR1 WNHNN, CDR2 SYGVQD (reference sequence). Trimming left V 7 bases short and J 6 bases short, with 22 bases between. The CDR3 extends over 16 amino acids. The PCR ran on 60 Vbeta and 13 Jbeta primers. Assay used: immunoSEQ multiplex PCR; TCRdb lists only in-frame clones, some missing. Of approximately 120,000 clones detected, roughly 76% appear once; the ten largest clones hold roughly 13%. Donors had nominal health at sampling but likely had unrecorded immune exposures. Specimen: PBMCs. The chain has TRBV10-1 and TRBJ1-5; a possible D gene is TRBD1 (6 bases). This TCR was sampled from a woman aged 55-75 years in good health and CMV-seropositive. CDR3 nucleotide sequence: TGCGCCAGCACCAACCCCGGCAGGGGATGTCGTCAGCCCCAGCATTTT. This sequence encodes CASTNPGRGCRQPQHF.